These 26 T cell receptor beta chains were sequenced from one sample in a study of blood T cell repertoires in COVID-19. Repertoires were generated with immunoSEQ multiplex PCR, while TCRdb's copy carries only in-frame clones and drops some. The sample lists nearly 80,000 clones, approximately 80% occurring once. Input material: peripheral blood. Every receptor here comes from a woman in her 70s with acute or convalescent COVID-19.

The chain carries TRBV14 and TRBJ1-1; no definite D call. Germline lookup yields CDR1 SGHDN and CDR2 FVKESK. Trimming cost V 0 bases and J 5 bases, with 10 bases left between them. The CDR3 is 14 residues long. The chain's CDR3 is CASSQEARGTEAFF. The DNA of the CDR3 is TGTGCCAGCAGCCAAGAGGCCCGGGGAACTGAAGCTTTCTTT.

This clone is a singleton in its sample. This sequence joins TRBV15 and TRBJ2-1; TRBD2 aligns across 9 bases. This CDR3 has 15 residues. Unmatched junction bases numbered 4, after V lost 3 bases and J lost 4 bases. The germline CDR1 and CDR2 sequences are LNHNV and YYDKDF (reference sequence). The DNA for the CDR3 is TGTGCCACCAGCAGGAGACTAGCGGAATACAATGAGCAGTTCTTC. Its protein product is CATSRRLAEYNEQFF.

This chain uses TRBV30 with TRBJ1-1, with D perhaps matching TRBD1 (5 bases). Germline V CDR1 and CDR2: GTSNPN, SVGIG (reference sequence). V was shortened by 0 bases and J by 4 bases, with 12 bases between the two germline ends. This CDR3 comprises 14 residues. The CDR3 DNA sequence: TGTGCCTGGAGTGTATTGGCGGGGGGCACTGAAGCTTTCTTT. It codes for CAWSVLAGGTEAFF. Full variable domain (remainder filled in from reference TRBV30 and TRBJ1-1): SQTIHQWPATLVQPVGSPLSLECTVEGTSNPNLYWYRQAAGRGLQLLFYSVGIGQISSEVPQNLSASRPQDRQFILSSKKLLLSDSGFYLCAWSVLAGGTEAFFGQGTRLTVV.

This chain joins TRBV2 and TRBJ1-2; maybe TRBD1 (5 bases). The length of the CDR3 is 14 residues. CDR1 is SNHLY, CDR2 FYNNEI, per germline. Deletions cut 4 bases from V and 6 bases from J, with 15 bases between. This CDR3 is CASSVGPGRNGYTF. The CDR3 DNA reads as TGTGCCAGCAGTGTCGGCCCAGGGCGGAATGGCTACACCTTC. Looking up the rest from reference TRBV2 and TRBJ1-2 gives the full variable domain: EPEVTQTPSHQVTQMGQEVILRCVPISNHLYFYWYRQILGQKVEFLVSFYNNEISEKSEIFDDQFSVERPDGSNFTLKIRSTKLEDSAMYFCASSVGPGRNGYTFGSGTRLTVV.

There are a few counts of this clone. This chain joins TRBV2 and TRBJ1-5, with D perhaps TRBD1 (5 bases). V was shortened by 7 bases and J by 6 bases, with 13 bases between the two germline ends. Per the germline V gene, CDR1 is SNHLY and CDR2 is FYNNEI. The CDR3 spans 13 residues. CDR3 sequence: CASTLSGFQPQHF. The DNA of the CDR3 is TGTGCCAGCACTCTTTCAGGGTTTCAGCCCCAGCATTTT.

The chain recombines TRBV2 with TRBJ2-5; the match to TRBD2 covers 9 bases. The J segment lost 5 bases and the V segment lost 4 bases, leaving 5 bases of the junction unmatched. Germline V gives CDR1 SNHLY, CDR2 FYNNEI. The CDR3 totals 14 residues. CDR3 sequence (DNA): TGTGCCAGCAGTGTGAGTAGCGGGAGTGAGACCCAGTACTTC. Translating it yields CASSVSSGSETQYF.

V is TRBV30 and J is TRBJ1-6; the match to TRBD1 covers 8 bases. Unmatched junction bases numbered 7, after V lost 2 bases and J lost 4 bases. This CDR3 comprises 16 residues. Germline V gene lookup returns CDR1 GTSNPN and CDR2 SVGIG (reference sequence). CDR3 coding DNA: TGTGCCTGGAGTTCTGGACAGGGACGTTATAATTCACCCCTCCACTTT. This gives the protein CAWSSGQGRYNSPLHF. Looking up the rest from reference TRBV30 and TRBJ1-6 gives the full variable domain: SQTIHQWPATLVQPVGSPLSLECTVEGTSNPNLYWYRQAAGRGLQLLFYSVGIGQISSEVPQNLSASRPQDRQFILSSKKLLLSDSGFYLCAWSSGQGRYNSPLHFGNGTRLTVT.

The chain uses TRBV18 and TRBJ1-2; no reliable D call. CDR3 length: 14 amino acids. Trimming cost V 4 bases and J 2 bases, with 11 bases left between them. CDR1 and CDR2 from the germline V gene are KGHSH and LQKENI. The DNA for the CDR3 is TGTGCCAGCTCACGCACGGGAGGGAACTATGGCTACACCTTC. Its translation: CASSRTGGNYGYTF.

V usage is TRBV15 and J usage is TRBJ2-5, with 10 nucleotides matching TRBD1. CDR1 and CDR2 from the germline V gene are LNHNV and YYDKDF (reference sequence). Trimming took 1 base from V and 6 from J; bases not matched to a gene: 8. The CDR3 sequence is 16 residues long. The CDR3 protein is CATSRAPTGGAQTQYF. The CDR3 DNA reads TGTGCCACCAGCAGAGCCCCGACAGGGGGCGCCCAGACCCAGTACTTC.

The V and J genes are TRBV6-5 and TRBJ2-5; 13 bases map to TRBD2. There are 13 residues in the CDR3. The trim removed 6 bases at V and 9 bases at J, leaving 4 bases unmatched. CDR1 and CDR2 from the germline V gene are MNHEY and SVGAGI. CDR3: CASSVTSGRAQYF. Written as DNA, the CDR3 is TGTGCCAGCAGCGTTACTAGCGGGAGGGCCCAGTACTTC.

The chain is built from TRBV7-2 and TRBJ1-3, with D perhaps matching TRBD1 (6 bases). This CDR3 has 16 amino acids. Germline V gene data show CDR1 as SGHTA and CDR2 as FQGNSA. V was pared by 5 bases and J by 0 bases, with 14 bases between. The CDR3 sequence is CASSPRGANSGNTIYF. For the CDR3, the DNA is TGTGCCAGCAGCCCACGGGGGGCGAACTCTGGAAACACCATATATTTT.

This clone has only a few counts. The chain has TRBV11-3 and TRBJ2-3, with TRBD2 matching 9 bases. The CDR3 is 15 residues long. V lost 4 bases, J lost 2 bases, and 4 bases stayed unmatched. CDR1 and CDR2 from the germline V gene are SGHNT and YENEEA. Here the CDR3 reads CASSSGLAVTDTQYF. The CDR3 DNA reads TGTGCCAGCAGCTCGGGACTAGCTGTCACAGATACGCAGTATTTT.

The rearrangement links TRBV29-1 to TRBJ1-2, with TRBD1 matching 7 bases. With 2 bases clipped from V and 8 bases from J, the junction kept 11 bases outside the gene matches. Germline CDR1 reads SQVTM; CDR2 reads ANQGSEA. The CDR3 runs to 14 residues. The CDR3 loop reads CSVEQDRLGGGYTF. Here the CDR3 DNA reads TGCAGCGTTGAACAGGACAGGTTGGGTGGCGGCTACACCTTC.

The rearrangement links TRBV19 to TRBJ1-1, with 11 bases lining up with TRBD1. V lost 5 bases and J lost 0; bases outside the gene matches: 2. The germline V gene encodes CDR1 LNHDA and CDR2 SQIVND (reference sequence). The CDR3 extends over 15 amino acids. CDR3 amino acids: CASSGTGGMNTEAFF. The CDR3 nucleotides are TGTGCCAGTAGTGGGACAGGGGGGATGAACACTGAAGCTTTCTTT.

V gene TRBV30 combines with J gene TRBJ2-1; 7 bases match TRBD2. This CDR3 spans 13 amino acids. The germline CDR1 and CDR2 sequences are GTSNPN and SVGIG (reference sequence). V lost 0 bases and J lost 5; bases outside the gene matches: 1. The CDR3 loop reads CAWSVGGHNEQFF. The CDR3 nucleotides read TGTGCCTGGAGTGTGGGAGGGCACAATGAGCAGTTCTTC.

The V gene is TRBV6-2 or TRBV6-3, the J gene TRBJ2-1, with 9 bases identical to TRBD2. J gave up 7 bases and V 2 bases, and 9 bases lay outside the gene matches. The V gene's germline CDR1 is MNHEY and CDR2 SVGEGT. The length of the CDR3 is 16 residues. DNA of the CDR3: TGTGCCAGCAGTTACGGTAATAGCGGGAGTTATAATGAGCAGTTCTTC. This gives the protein CASSYGNSGSYNEQFF.

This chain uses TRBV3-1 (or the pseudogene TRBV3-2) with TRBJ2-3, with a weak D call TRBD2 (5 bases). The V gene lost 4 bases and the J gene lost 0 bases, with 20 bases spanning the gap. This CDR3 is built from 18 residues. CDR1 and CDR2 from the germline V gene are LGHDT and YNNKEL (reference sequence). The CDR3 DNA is TGTGCCAGCAGCCCCCGGATAAGTCTAGCCGAAAGCACAGATACGCAGTATTTT. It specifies CASSPRISLAESTDTQYF.

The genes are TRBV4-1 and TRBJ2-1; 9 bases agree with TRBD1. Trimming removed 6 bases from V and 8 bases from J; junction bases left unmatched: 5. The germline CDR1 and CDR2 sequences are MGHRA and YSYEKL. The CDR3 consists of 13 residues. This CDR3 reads CASSRGQGDEQFF. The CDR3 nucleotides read TGCGCCAGCAGTAGGGGACAGGGAGATGAGCAGTTCTTC.

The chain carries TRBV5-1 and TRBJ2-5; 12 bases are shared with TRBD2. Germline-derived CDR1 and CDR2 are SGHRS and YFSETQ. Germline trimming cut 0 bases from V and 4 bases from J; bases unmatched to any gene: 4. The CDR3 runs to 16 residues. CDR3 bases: TGCGCCAGCAGCTTGGAAGCGGGACTAGCGGGAGAGACCCAGTACTTC. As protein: CASSLEAGLAGETQYF.

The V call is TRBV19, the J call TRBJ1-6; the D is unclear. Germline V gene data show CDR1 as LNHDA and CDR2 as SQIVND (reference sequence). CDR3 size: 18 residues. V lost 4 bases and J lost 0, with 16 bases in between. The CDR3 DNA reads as TGTGCCAGTAGTACAAGTCCCTGGGGAGACTCCTATAATTCACCCCTCCACTTT. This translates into CASSTSPWGDSYNSPLHF. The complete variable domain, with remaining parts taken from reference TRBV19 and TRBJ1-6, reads DGGITQSPKYLFRKEGQNVTLSCEQNLNHDAMYWYRQDPGQGLRLIYYSQIVNDFQKGDIAEGYSVSREKKESFPLTVTSAQKNPTAFYLCASSTSPWGDSYNSPLHFGNGTRLTVT.

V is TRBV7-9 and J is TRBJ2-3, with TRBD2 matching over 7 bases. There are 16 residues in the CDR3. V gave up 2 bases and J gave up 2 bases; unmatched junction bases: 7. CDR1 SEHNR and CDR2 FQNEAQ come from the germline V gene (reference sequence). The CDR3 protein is CASSLTARGVTDTQYF. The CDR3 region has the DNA TGTGCCAGCAGCTTAACTGCTCGGGGGGTCACAGATACGCAGTATTTT.

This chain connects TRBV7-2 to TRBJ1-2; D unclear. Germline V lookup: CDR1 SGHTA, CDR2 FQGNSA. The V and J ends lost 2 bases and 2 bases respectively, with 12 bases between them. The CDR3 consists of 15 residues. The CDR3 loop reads CASSLSAGGNYGYTF. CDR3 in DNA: TGTGCCAGCAGCTTATCGGCCGGCGGAAACTATGGCTACACCTTC. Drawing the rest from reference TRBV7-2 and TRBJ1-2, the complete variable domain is GAGVSQSPSNKVTEKGKDVELRCDPISGHTALYWYRQSLGQGLEFLIYFQGNSAPDKSGLPSDRFSAERTGGSVSTLTIQRTQQEDSAVYLCASSLSAGGNYGYTFGSGTRLTVV.

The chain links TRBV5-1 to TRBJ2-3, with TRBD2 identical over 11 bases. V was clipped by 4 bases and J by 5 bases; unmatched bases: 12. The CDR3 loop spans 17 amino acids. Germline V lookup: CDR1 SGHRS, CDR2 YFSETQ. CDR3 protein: CASSHNSLAGEGDTQYF. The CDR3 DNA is TGCGCCAGCAGCCATAACTCACTAGCGGGAGAGGGAGATACGCAGTATTTT. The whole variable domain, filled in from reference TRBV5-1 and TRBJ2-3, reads KAGVTQTPRYLIKTRGQQVTLSCSPISGHRSVSWYQQTPGQGLQFLFEYFSETQRNKGNFPGRFSGRQFSNSRSEMNVSTLELGDSALYLCASSHNSLAGEGDTQYFGPGTRLTVL.

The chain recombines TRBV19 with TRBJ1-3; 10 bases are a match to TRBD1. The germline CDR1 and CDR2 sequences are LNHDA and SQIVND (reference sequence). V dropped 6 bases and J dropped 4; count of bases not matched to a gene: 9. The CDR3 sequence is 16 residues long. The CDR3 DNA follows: TGTGCCAGTAGGAACATCGGGACAGGGGCCGGAAACACCATATATTTT. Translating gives CASRNIGTGAGNTIYF.

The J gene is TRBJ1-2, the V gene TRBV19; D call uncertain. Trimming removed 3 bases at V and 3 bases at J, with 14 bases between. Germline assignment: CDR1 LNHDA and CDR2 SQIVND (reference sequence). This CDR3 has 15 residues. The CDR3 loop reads CASSIDFTPYYGYTF. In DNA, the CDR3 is TGTGCCAGTAGTATCGACTTTACCCCCTACTATGGCTACACCTTC.

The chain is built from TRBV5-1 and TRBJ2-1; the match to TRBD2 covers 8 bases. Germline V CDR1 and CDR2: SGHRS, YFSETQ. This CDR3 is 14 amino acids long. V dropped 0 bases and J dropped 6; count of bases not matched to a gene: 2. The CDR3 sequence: CASSLDGTSNEQFF. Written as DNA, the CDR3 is TGCGCCAGCAGCTTGGACGGGACTAGCAATGAGCAGTTCTTC.